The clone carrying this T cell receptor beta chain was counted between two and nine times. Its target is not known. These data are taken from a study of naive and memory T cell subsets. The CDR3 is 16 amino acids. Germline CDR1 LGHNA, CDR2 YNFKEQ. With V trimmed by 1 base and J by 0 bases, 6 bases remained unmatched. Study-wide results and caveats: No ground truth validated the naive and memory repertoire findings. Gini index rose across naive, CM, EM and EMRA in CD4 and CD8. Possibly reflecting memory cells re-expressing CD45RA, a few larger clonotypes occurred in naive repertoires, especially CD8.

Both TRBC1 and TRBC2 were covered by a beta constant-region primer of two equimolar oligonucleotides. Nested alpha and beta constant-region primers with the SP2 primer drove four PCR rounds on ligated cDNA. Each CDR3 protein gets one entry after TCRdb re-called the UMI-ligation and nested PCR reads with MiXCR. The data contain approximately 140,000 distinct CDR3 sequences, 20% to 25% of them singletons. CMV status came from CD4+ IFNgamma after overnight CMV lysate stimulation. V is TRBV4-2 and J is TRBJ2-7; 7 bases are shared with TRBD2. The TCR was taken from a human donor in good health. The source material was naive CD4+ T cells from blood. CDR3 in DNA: TGTGCCAGCAGCCAAGTCGGGGGGAGGGCCTCCTACGAGCAGTACTTC. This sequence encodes CASSQVGGRASYEQYF.